Following are 21 T cell receptor beta chains from one sample sequenced in a study of T cell responses to AZD1222 COVID-19 vaccine. The assay was immunoSEQ multiplex PCR, and TCRdb's table has in-frame clones only and misses some. The sample contains approximately 150,000 clones, approximately 90% of which appear only once. Source: peripheral blood, taken 28 days after the second dose of the MenACWY control vaccine. The receptor source for this set is an adult who received the MenACWY meningococcal vaccine as a control.

The chain employs TRBV7-9 and TRBJ2-3; D gene uncertain. The germline V and J ends were trimmed by 5 bases and 3 bases, with 6 bases remaining between them. The CDR3 has 12 residues. Germline values: CDR1 SEHNR, CDR2 FQNEAQ (reference sequence). The CDR3 DNA reads TGTGCCAGCAGCCCATCTACAGATACGCAGTATTTT. Translation: CASSPSTDTQYF.

This clone was detected only a few times. The chain carries TRBV4-1 and TRBJ2-3; D is perhaps TRBD2 (9 bases). Per germline, CDR1 MGHRA and CDR2 YSYEKL. Trimming left V 6 bases short and J 4 bases short, with 20 bases between. This CDR3 is 16 amino acids long. As DNA, the CDR3 is TGCGCCAGCAGGTCTCCAGGGGGCGGGGGGGCAGATACGCAGTATTTT. It codes for CASRSPGGGGADTQYF.

The chain couples TRBV19 to TRBJ2-7; 7 bases fit TRBD1. The V gene's germline CDR1 is LNHDA and CDR2 SQIVND (reference sequence). The V segment lost 9 bases and the J segment 0 bases; nucleotides outside the gene matches: 5. The length of the CDR3 is 13 residues. CDR3 in amino acids: CASHNRGSYEQYF. In DNA form, the CDR3 reads TGTGCCAGCCATAACAGGGGCTCCTACGAGCAGTACTTC.

The V gene is TRBV7-2, the J gene TRBJ2-7, with TRBD1 matching over 7 bases. Looked up from germline, CDR1 is SGHTA and CDR2 is FQGNSA. The ends lost 5 bases at V and 2 bases at J; junction bases unmatched: 15. The CDR3 has 17 amino acids. CDR3 nucleotide sequence: TGTGCCAGCAGCCCATCTCCGGGACAGTCCAGAGCCTACGAGCAGTACTTC. Amino acid sequence: CASSPSPGQSRAYEQYF.

The V call is TRBV4-3, the J call TRBJ2-7; 13 nucleotides agree with TRBD2. The CDR3 spans 17 residues. Germline trimming cut 2 bases from V and 3 bases from J; bases unmatched to any gene: 7. Germline loops: CDR1 LGHNA, CDR2 YSLEER. For the CDR3, the DNA is TGCGCCAGCAGCCAACAACCAGGGACTAGCGGGATCTACGAGCAGTACTTC. Its protein product is CASSQQPGTSGIYEQYF.

This chain links TRBV29-1 with TRBJ2-2; 8 nucleotides agree with TRBD1. The CDR3 contains 12 residues. CDR1 is SQVTM, CDR2 ANQGSEA, per germline. V lost 7 bases to trimming and J lost 5 bases; unmatched junction nucleotides: 3. In DNA, the CDR3 is TGCAGCGCTACAGGGGGAACCGGGGAGCTGTTTTTT. Translated, it gives CSATGGTGELFF.

In nucleotides, the CDR3 is TGTGCCAGCACCCTAAGCGGGGGGTACTACGAGCAGTACTTC. Its translation is CASTLSGGYYEQYF. The rearrangement joins TRBV6-5 to TRBJ2-7, with 9 bases identical to TRBD2. The ends lost 7 bases at V and 3 bases at J; junction bases unmatched: 7. This CDR3 is 14 amino acids long. Germline CDR1 reads MNHEY; CDR2 reads SVGAGI.

This chain joins TRBV7-9 and TRBJ1-1; TRBD1 might be the D (5 bases). CDR3 length equals 19 residues. In germline, CDR1 is SEHNR, CDR2 FQNEAQ (reference sequence). Trimming removed 5 bases from V and 2 bases from J, with 27 bases in between. In DNA form, the CDR3 reads TGTGCCAGCAGCCTCATTCGGTCCTGGGGGGTTATAAGAAACACTGAAGCTTTCTTT. Protein: CASSLIRSWGVIRNTEAFF.

The chain employs TRBV4-3 and TRBJ2-1, with D unclear. V shed 3 bases and J shed 4 bases, with 4 bases lying between them. The CDR3 runs 12 residues. Germline CDR1 LGHNA, CDR2 YSLEER. This chain's CDR3 is CASSQDYNEQFF. The CDR3 bases are TGCGCCAGCAGCCAGGATTACAATGAGCAGTTCTTC.

The J gene is TRBJ2-7, the V gene TRBV6-5; either TRBD1 or TRBD2 may fit D (6 bases each). Between the trimmed V and J ends, which lost 11 bases and 9 bases, there was a span of 23 bases. CDR1 is MNHEY, CDR2 SVGAGI, per germline. This CDR3 has 13 amino acids. CDR3 amino acids: CAVRGDKGGRQYF. DNA of the CDR3: TGTGCCGTGAGGGGGGACAAGGGTGGACGGCAGTACTTC.

The chain uses TRBV10-3 and TRBJ2-7; D is undetermined. The CDR3 totals 12 residues. Trimming removed 1 base at V and 5 bases at J, with 6 bases between. CDR1 and CDR2 (germline): ENHRY, SYGVKD. CDR3 amino acids: CAISELGNEQYF. The CDR3 DNA sequence: TGTGCCATCAGTGAGTTAGGGAACGAGCAGTACTTC.

This clone was found once. The rearrangement joins TRBV5-1 to TRBJ2-7; perhaps TRBD2 as D (5 bases). V lost 0 bases and J 0 bases, leaving 10 bases between the germline ends. CDR3 length equals 15 residues. The germline CDR1 and CDR2 sequences are SGHRS and YFSETQ. CDR3 in DNA: TGCGCCAGCAGCTTGGATTTAGGGAGCTCCTACGAGCAGTACTTC. This sequence encodes CASSLDLGSSYEQYF. The entire variable domain, with the rest obtained from reference TRBV5-1 and TRBJ2-7, is as follows: KAGVTQTPRYLIKTRGQQVTLSCSPISGHRSVSWYQQTPGQGLQFLFEYFSETQRNKGNFPGRFSGRQFSNSRSEMNVSTLELGDSALYLCASSLDLGSSYEQYFGPGTRLTVT.

This chain links TRBV28 with TRBJ1-2; no definite D call. This CDR3 has 13 residues. Between the trimmed V and J ends, which lost 8 bases and 3 bases, there was a span of 13 bases. CDR1 MDHEN and CDR2 SYDVKM come from the germline V gene. CDR3 sequence: CASYETRDYGYTF. In DNA, the CDR3 is TGTGCCAGCTACGAAACGAGAGACTATGGCTACACCTTC.

V and J are TRBV2 and TRBJ1-2; no clear D. The CDR3 spans 14 residues. CDR1 SNHLY and CDR2 FYNNEI come from the germline V gene. Trimming left V 3 bases short and J 8 bases short, with 16 bases between. The CDR3 sequence is CASSDSHTASGYTF. The CDR3 DNA reads as TGTGCCAGCAGTGATTCCCACACCGCATCGGGCTACACCTTC.

This chain links TRBV6-2 or TRBV6-3 with TRBJ2-7, with D unclear. V dropped 2 bases and J dropped 6 bases, with 5 bases sitting between them. The germline CDR1 and CDR2 sequences are MNHEY and SVGEGT. The length of the CDR3 is 11 residues. Here the CDR3 DNA reads TGTGCCAGCAGTTACCAAGGCGAGCAGTACTTC. Protein: CASSYQGEQYF.

CDR3 nucleotides: TGTGCCAGCAGTTTATGGGCCAGCGTTTCCTACGAGCAGTACTTC. Its translation is CASSLWASVSYEQYF. The V and J genes are TRBV27 and TRBJ2-7; no definite D call. Germline V gene lookup returns CDR1 MNHEY and CDR2 SMNVEV (reference sequence). The CDR3 is made up of 15 amino acids. Trimming took 1 base from V and 1 from J, leaving 11 bases between them.

V usage is TRBV6-5 and J usage is TRBJ1-6; possibly TRBD1 for D (6 bases). V gave up 6 bases and J gave up 5 bases, with 8 bases separating them. In germline, CDR1 is MNHEY, CDR2 SVGAGI. The CDR3 is made up of 13 amino acids. CDR3 nucleotide sequence: TGTGCCAGCAGAGGGGGTAATAATTCACCCCTCCACTTT. Translating it yields CASRGGNNSPLHF.

The genes are TRBV19 and TRBJ1-2; no definite D call. Germline V gene data show CDR1 as LNHDA and CDR2 as SQIVND (reference sequence). V dropped 2 bases and J dropped 8 bases, with 15 bases sitting between them. This CDR3 comprises 14 residues. The CDR3 DNA follows: TGTGCCAGTAGTATACGGTCGGACTCTGTCGGCTACACCTTC. Its translation is CASSIRSDSVGYTF.

This chain uses TRBV5-6 with TRBJ2-2, with 7 bases lining up with TRBD1. Trimming removed 4 bases from V and 4 bases from J; junction bases left unmatched: 7. The CDR3 is made up of 15 amino acids. Germline V gene sequence: CDR1 SGHDT, CDR2 YYEEEE. In DNA, the CDR3 is TGTGCCAGCAGCAGAGGGACAGTTGGCACCGGGGAGCTGTTTTTT. This translates into CASSRGTVGTGELFF. Based on the CDR3 plus reference TRBV5-6 and TRBJ2-2, the full variable domain is DAGVTQSPTHLIKTRGQQVTLRCSPKSGHDTVSWYQQALGQGPQFIFQYYEEEERQRGNFPDRFSGHQFPNYSSELNVNALLLGDSALYLCASSRGTVGTGELFFGEGSRLTVL.

The gene calls are TRBV19 and TRBJ1-3, with no clear D. Germline assignment: CDR1 LNHDA and CDR2 SQIVND (reference sequence). Deletions cut 5 bases from V and 4 bases from J, with 6 bases between. This CDR3 is 12 amino acids long. CDR3 DNA: TGTGCCAGTAGTTCCCCGGGAAACACCATATATTTT. Translated, it gives CASSSPGNTIYF.

The chain uses TRBV7-9 and TRBJ1-3; D unclear. This CDR3 is 16 amino acids long. Trimming shortened V by 5 bases and J by 0 bases, and 14 bases separated the two germline ends. The germline V gene encodes CDR1 SEHNR and CDR2 FQNEAQ (reference sequence). The CDR3 DNA follows: TGTGCCAGCAGCCCTCCTCTTCCTCTCTCTGGAAACACCATATATTTT. This translates into CASSPPLPLSGNTIYF.